This TCR beta chain stems from a study of OX40 agonist ivuxolimab in advanced cancers. Whole-study context: An anti-OX40 (CD134) antibody with agonistic activity, ivuxolimab, was administered to patients.

This CDR3 region has 11 residues. Looked up from germline, CDR1 is KGHSH and CDR2 is LQKENI. Between the trimmed V and J ends, which lost 4 bases and 3 bases, there was a span of 4 bases. TCRdb's table, derived via immunoSEQ multiplex PCR, lists solely in-frame clones and lacks some. The sample lists 70,000 or so clones, 80% to 90% occurring once. Exclusion applied to patients with autoimmune disease history or systemic immunosuppression. This TCR was recovered from an adult with an advanced solid tumor such as melanoma, head and neck, liver or kidney cancer. The sample was CD4+ or CD8+ T cells sorted from blood, taken in a trial of the OX40 agonist ivuxolimab. V gene TRBV18 combines with J gene TRBJ2-7, with no clear D. Written as DNA, the CDR3 is TGTGCCAGCTCACTCAACTACGAGCAGTACTTC. Translated, it gives CASSLNYEQYF. Variable domain in full (rest from reference TRBV18 and TRBJ2-7): NAGVMQNPRHLVRRRGQEARLRCSPMKGHSHVYWYRQLPEEGLKFMVYLQKENIIDESGMPKERFSAEFPKEGPSILRIQQVVRGDSAAYFCASSLNYEQYFGPGTRLTVT.